The 15 T cell receptor beta chains in this list originate from one sample, sequenced in a study of identical twins. MiXCR was run by TCRdb on the 5' RACE reads, yielding one entry per CDR3 protein. In the table there are approximately 630,000 distinct CDR3 sequences, about 7.1% of which are singletons. This same sample was also part of a study on yellow fever vaccine responses in identical twins.

Specimen: PBMCs. All receptors derive from a woman between 18 and 29 years old in good health.

Only a few counts were recorded for this clonotype. The chain combines TRBV20-1 with TRBJ2-5; D might be TRBD1 (6 bases). Germline loops: CDR1 DFQATT, CDR2 SNEGSKA (reference sequence). The CDR3 sequence is 12 residues long. V lost 7 bases to trimming and J lost 2 bases, with 11 bases between them. The CDR3 DNA is TGCAGTGGGACAGTACTACAAGAGACCCAGTACTTC. Protein sequence: CSGTVLQETQYF.

The J gene is TRBJ1-5, the V gene TRBV5-6; D perhaps matches TRBD1 (5 bases). This CDR3 comprises 16 residues. V lost 1 base and J 3 bases, leaving 14 bases between the germline ends. Per the germline V gene, CDR1 is SGHDT and CDR2 is YYEEEE. The CDR3 DNA reads TGTGCCAGCAGCTTGACAGGTTTCGTGGACAATCAGCCCCAGCATTTT. Translating it yields CASSLTGFVDNQPQHF.

This clonotype was picked up a small number of times. The chain uses TRBV6-1 and TRBJ2-1; 9 bases match TRBD2. Germline V gene sequence: CDR1 MNHNS, CDR2 SASEGT. The CDR3 extends over 15 amino acids. The J segment lost 4 bases and the V segment lost 7 bases, leaving 8 bases of the junction unmatched. CDR3 residues: CASTAARGGYNEQFF. The CDR3 DNA reads TGTGCCAGCACCGCGGCGCGGGGGGGGTACAATGAGCAGTTCTTC.

This clonotype was seen ten or more times. The chain joins TRBV7-6 to TRBJ2-6; D is unresolved. This CDR3 region has 13 residues. CDR1 is SGHVS and CDR2 is FNYEAQ in the germline V gene. V was pared by 7 bases and J by 2 bases, with 6 bases between. The CDR3 DNA reads TGTGCCAGCACAGGTACTGGGGCCAACGTCCTGACTTTC. Amino acids: CASTGTGANVLTF.

The chain is built from TRBV20-1 and TRBJ2-7, with D perhaps TRBD2 (6 bases). Per the germline V gene, CDR1 is DFQATT and CDR2 is SNEGSKA (reference sequence). With 3 bases removed from V and 6 bases from J, the gap between germline ends came to 12 bases. The CDR3 contains 12 residues. The CDR3 bases are TGCAGTGCTAGGACGTCCGGGGGCGAGCAGTACGTC. Translated: CSARTSGGEQYV.

The chain combines TRBV12-3 or TRBV12-4 with TRBJ1-6; 9 bases are a match to TRBD1. The J segment lost 7 bases and the V segment lost 6 bases, leaving 7 bases of the junction unmatched. The CDR3 is made up of 15 amino acids. The CDR3 DNA is TGTGCCAGCAGCCAACAGGGGGCGGGCAATTCACCCCTCCACTTT. It encodes CASSQQGAGNSPLHF.

This clonotype has a handful of counts. The rearrangement uses TRBV9 and TRBJ2-6; D is unclear. Trimming took off 4 bases at V and 0 bases at J, with 8 bases between the two ends. Per the germline V gene, CDR1 is SGDLS and CDR2 is YYNGEE. This CDR3 spans 15 amino acids. DNA of the CDR3: TGTGCCAGCAGCAAACAGAACTCTGGGGCCAACGTCCTGACTTTC. It encodes CASSKQNSGANVLTF.

Many counts were recorded for this clonotype. This chain links TRBV29-1 with TRBJ2-3; the D is unclear. The CDR3 sequence is 15 residues long. With 1 base removed from V and 0 bases from J, the gap between germline ends came to 11 bases. In germline, CDR1 is SQVTM, CDR2 ANQGSEA. The CDR3 nucleotides are TGCAGCGTTGAAGGAACCCACCCTAGCACAGATACGCAGTATTTT. Its translation: CSVEGTHPSTDTQYF.

This clonotype came up a few times. V usage is TRBV29-1 and J usage is TRBJ2-5, with 8 positions matching TRBD2. CDR3 size: 13 residues. With V trimmed by 6 bases and J by 5 bases, 8 bases remained unmatched. Germline CDR1 reads SQVTM; CDR2 reads ANQGSEA. The CDR3 coding sequence is TGCAGCGTGTACGGGAGGGCCATGGAGACCCAGTACTTC. Protein sequence: CSVYGRAMETQYF.

This clonotype was counted ten times or more. The chain joins TRBV28 to TRBJ2-1; 11 bases align to TRBD2. The CDR3 has 16 residues. V was pared by 6 bases and J by 4 bases, with 8 bases of the junction left unmatched. The germline CDR1 and CDR2 sequences are MDHEN and SYDVKM. The CDR3 here is CASRKLTSGMYNEQFF. CDR3 DNA: TGTGCCAGCAGAAAACTGACTAGCGGGATGTACAATGAGCAGTTCTTC. The variable domain in full, completed from reference TRBV28 and TRBJ2-1, reads DVKVTQSSRYLVKRTGEKVFLECVQDMDHENMFWYRQDPGLGLRLIYFSYDVKMKEKGDIPEGYSVSREKKERFSLILESASTNQTSMYLCASRKLTSGMYNEQFFGPGTRLTVL.

This clonotype was found a few times. The J gene is TRBJ2-5, the V gene TRBV10-3, with 12 bases lining up with TRBD2. The CDR3 is made up of 13 amino acids. Germline CDR1 ENHRY, CDR2 SYGVKD. The J segment lost 5 bases and the V segment lost 6 bases, leaving 1 base of the junction unmatched. The CDR3 sequence is CAISLAGGETQYF. CDR3 in DNA: TGTGCCATCAGCCTAGCGGGGGGGGAGACCCAGTACTTC.

The chain uses TRBV18 and TRBJ2-3, with 7 bases lining up with TRBD2. J gave up 5 bases and V 0 bases, and 5 bases lay outside the gene matches. Per germline, CDR1 KGHSH and CDR2 LQKENI. This CDR3 spans 15 amino acids. The CDR3 bases are TGTGCCAGCTCACCACCGGGAGGGCCACGAGATACGCAGTATTTT. Protein: CASSPPGGPRDTQYF.

The sample holds many counts of this clonotype. The rearrangement joins TRBV7-9 to TRBJ1-3, with D perhaps matching TRBD1 (6 bases). CDR3 length: 14 amino acids. Per germline, CDR1 SEHNR and CDR2 FQNEAQ (reference sequence). V lost 5 bases and J lost 2, with 10 bases in between. CDR3 nucleotides: TGTGCCAGCAGCCGCACAGGGCCTGGAAACACCATATATTTT. This codes for CASSRTGPGNTIYF.

This clonotype was counted at least ten times. The J gene is TRBJ2-7, the V gene TRBV6-1; 11 nucleotides match TRBD2. Germline V gives CDR1 MNHNS, CDR2 SASEGT. The V gene end was trimmed by 5 bases and the J gene end by 5 bases; junction bases not matched to a gene: 11. The CDR3 runs to 16 residues. The CDR3 DNA reads as TGTGCCAGCAGTAAATCCCGTATAGCGGGAGGGGACGAGCAGTACTTC. As protein: CASSKSRIAGGDEQYF.

In this sample, this clonotype turned up many times. The chain recombines TRBV27 with TRBJ2-1; D is possibly TRBD1 or TRBD2 (5 bases each). V was shortened by 2 bases and J by 5 bases, with 22 bases between the two germline ends. The CDR3 runs to 18 residues. From germline, CDR1 is MNHEY and CDR2 SMNVEV (reference sequence). Here the CDR3 DNA reads TGTGCCAGCAGTTTAGCCGGCTTGGGGACCCCCCTAGACAATGAGCAGTTCTTC. Translated: CASSLAGLGTPLDNEQFF.